One and the same sample provided the 24 T cell receptor beta chains below, sequenced in a study of PD-L1 blockade in urothelial cancer. The method was immunoSEQ multiplex PCR; TCRdb's version includes in-frame clones alone and lacks a portion of them. The sample contains more than 85,000 clones, roughly nine tenths of which appear only once. This sample comprised PBMCs, obtained around atezolizumab (anti-PD-L1) treatment. Receptors were obtained from a woman aged 80 or over with urothelial cancer.

The CDR3 DNA is TGTGCCTGGAGTGTATCCTGGGACAGGGGCTACGAGCAGTACTTC. Its protein product is CAWSVSWDRGYEQYF. The rearrangement joins TRBV30 to TRBJ2-7; 10 bases are a match to TRBD1. The J segment lost 3 bases and the V segment lost 0 bases, leaving 5 bases of the junction unmatched. The CDR3 loop spans 15 amino acids. The germline V gene has CDR1 GTSNPN and CDR2 SVGIG (reference sequence).

The chain has TRBV6-1 and TRBJ2-5; 7 nucleotides match TRBD2. This CDR3 comprises 15 residues. Losses at the gene ends were 4 bases for V and 5 bases for J; bases not matched to a gene: 10. Per the germline V gene, CDR1 is MNHNS and CDR2 is SASEGT. The CDR3 loop reads CASSARESGRETQYF. CDR3 DNA sequence: TGTGCCAGCAGTGCACGGGAGTCCGGGAGGGAGACCCAGTACTTC.

The V gene is TRBV7-3, the J gene TRBJ2-1, with 10 bases lining up with TRBD2. Losses at the gene ends were 0 bases for V and 7 bases for J; bases not matched to a gene: 6. Germline CDR1 reads SGHTA; CDR2 reads FQGTGA. The CDR3 length is 16 residues. For the CDR3, the DNA is TGTGCCAGCAGCTTAACGCCAGCGGGAGGGTGGAATGAGCAGTTCTTC. The encoded protein is CASSLTPAGGWNEQFF. The whole variable domain, filled in from reference TRBV7-3 and TRBJ2-1, reads GAGVSQTPSNKVTEKGKYVELRCDPISGHTALYWYRQSLGQGPEFLIYFQGTGAADDSGLPNDRFFAVRPEGSVSTLKIQRTERGDSAVYLCASSLTPAGGWNEQFFGPGTRLTVL.

The chain uses TRBV27 and TRBJ1-2; maybe TRBD1 (5 bases). Germline V CDR1 and CDR2: MNHEY, SMNVEV (reference sequence). V was cut by 2 bases and J by 1 base, with 23 bases left in between. The CDR3 sequence is 19 residues long. The CDR3 reads CASSLRRTSGTSLNYGYTF. As DNA, the CDR3 is TGTGCCAGCAGTTTACGAAGGACATCCGGGACTTCTCTTAACTATGGCTACACCTTC.

V and J are TRBV5-1 and TRBJ2-7; D may be TRBD2 (5 bases). The germline gives CDR1 SGHRS, CDR2 YFSETQ. Trimming stripped 2 bases from V and 1 base from J, with 13 bases between. The CDR3 runs to 15 residues. This CDR3 is CASSLALPGSYEQYF. The CDR3 nucleotides are TGCGCCAGCAGCTTAGCCCTCCCGGGGTCCTACGAGCAGTACTTC.

Only a few counts were recorded for this clone. The rearrangement uses TRBV19 and TRBJ1-1, with D possibly matching TRBD1 (5 bases). Trimming shortened V by 4 bases and J by 0 bases, and 6 bases separated the two germline ends. Germline CDR1 is LNHDA and CDR2 is SQIVND (reference sequence). This CDR3 contains 13 residues. Here the CDR3 reads CASSNRLNTEAFF. Written as DNA, the CDR3 is TGTGCCAGTAGTAACAGGCTGAACACTGAAGCTTTCTTT.

V is TRBV2 and J is TRBJ1-4; weak D call: TRBD1 (5 bases). This CDR3 contains 15 residues. Looked up from germline, CDR1 is SNHLY and CDR2 is FYNNEI. Trimming took off 6 bases at V and 5 bases at J, with 16 bases between the two ends. The CDR3 spells CASRNFQDKNEKLFF. In DNA form, the CDR3 reads TGTGCCAGCAGAAACTTCCAGGACAAGAATGAAAAACTGTTTTTT. The whole variable domain, remainder taken from reference TRBV2 and TRBJ1-4, is EPEVTQTPSHQVTQMGQEVILRCVPISNHLYFYWYRQILGQKVEFLVSFYNNEISEKSEIFDDQFSVERPDGSNFTLKIRSTKLEDSAMYFCASRNFQDKNEKLFFGSGTQLSVL.

This chain uses TRBV18 with TRBJ2-1; the match to TRBD1 covers 7 bases. The V gene's germline CDR1 is KGHSH and CDR2 LQKENI. V lost 5 bases to trimming and J lost 8 bases; unmatched junction nucleotides: 6. The CDR3 is 13 residues long. The CDR3 sequence: CASSTSTGHEQFF. The CDR3 DNA follows: TGTGCCAGCTCAACGTCGACAGGGCATGAGCAGTTCTTC.

The chain carries TRBV29-1 and TRBJ1-1; possibly TRBD1 for D (6 bases). This CDR3 contains 15 residues. CDR1 and CDR2 from the germline V gene are SQVTM and ANQGSEA. V lost 2 bases and J lost 10, with 23 bases in between. The CDR3 bases are TGCAGCGTTGAACAAGCGGGGGCGGGACTGGGATTAGCTTTCTTT. Translating gives CSVEQAGAGLGLAFF.

J is TRBJ1-1 and V is TRBV7-2; D is possibly TRBD1 (6 bases). Trimming took off 3 bases at V and 1 base at J, with 9 bases between the two ends. From germline, CDR1 is SGHTA and CDR2 FQGNSA. CDR3 length equals 14 residues. The CDR3 spells CASSFDRQNTEAFF. In nucleotides, the CDR3 is TGTGCCAGCAGCTTTGACAGGCAGAACACTGAAGCTTTCTTT.

A few counts support this clone. The chain links TRBV6-5 to TRBJ1-1; D gene unclear. V lost 2 bases to trimming and J lost 4 bases, with 11 bases between them. From germline, CDR1 is MNHEY and CDR2 SVGAGI. This CDR3 contains 14 residues. In nucleotides, the CDR3 is TGTGCCAGCAGTTACCTAAAGGCGGGCACTGAAGCTTTCTTT. Its translation: CASSYLKAGTEAFF.

The V gene is TRBV2, the J gene TRBJ1-1; D is possibly TRBD1 (6 bases). V lost 9 bases and J lost 4, with 15 bases in between. Germline CDR1 is SNHLY and CDR2 is FYNNEI. The CDR3 is made up of 13 amino acids. In DNA, the CDR3 is TGTGCCAGTCCCGGGGGCGGGAGCACTGAAGCTTTCTTT. Translated, it gives CASPGGGSTEAFF.

This clone has more than one count but fewer than ten. V gene TRBV5-1 combines with J gene TRBJ2-2, with D perhaps matching TRBD2 (6 bases). V gave up 3 bases and J gave up 1 base, with 19 bases separating them. The CDR3 loop spans 18 amino acids. Germline CDR1 reads SGHRS; CDR2 reads YFSETQ. In nucleotides, the CDR3 is TGCGCCAGCAGCTGGAGGGGTCAGGCAAGTCAGAACACCGGGGAGCTGTTTTTT. Translating gives CASSWRGQASQNTGELFF.

The chain carries TRBV19 and TRBJ1-2, with D perhaps TRBD1 (5 bases). This CDR3 spans 14 amino acids. Germline-derived CDR1 and CDR2 are LNHDA and SQIVND (reference sequence). Trimming removed 10 bases from V and 4 bases from J, with 19 bases in between. This chain's CDR3 is CATQRGRALYGYTF. CDR3 in DNA: TGTGCCACCCAACGTGGCAGGGCCCTCTATGGCTACACCTTC.

The rearrangement uses TRBV28 and TRBJ1-1; D is unresolved. Trimming cost V 3 bases and J 1 base, with 9 bases left between them. Germline CDR1 MDHEN, CDR2 SYDVKM. The CDR3 runs 14 residues. The CDR3 DNA reads as TGTGCCAGCAGTTTCGCAGGAACGAACACTGAAGCTTTCTTT. Residues: CASSFAGTNTEAFF.

The chain employs TRBV28 and TRBJ1-5; no reliable D call. V was trimmed by 7 bases and J by 7 bases, leaving 14 bases between them. The CDR3 is 13 amino acids. Germline values: CDR1 MDHEN, CDR2 SYDVKM. CDR3 sequence (DNA): TGTGCCAGCACCCCCCCTAGCGTACAGCCCCAGCATTTT. It specifies CASTPPSVQPQHF.

The rearrangement links TRBV5-1 to TRBJ2-2; 15 bases match TRBD2. Per germline, CDR1 SGHRS and CDR2 YFSETQ. CDR3 length: 17 residues. V dropped 4 bases and J dropped 6; count of bases not matched to a gene: 7. CDR3 in DNA: TGCGCCAGCAGCCTCGGGACTAGCGGGAGGATCGCCGGGGAGCTGTTTTTT. Translating gives CASSLGTSGRIAGELFF.

The chain combines TRBV15 with TRBJ2-7; D remains ambiguous. CDR3 size: 14 residues. The V gene's germline CDR1 is LNHNV and CDR2 YYDKDF (reference sequence). V lost 1 base to trimming and J lost 1 base, with 8 bases between them. CDR3 DNA: TGTGCCACCAGCAGAGGTGCAACTTCCTACGAGCAGTACTTC. It translates to CATSRGATSYEQYF.

The chain employs TRBV19 and TRBJ1-1, with TRBD1 identical over 7 bases. The CDR3 is 14 amino acids. Germline trimming cut 7 bases from V and 5 bases from J; bases unmatched to any gene: 10. Looked up from germline, CDR1 is LNHDA and CDR2 is SQIVND (reference sequence). In DNA, the CDR3 is TGTGCCAGTACCCCAGACAGGGAGAGGACTGAAGCTTTCTTT. Amino acids: CASTPDRERTEAFF.

This clone was detected a few times. This CDR3 reads CASSEQGGDTQYF. As DNA, the CDR3 is TGTGCCAGCAGTGAGCAGGGGGGAGATACGCAGTATTTT. The gene calls are TRBV2 and TRBJ2-3; maybe TRBD1 (7 bases). This CDR3 has 13 amino acids. Germline loops: CDR1 SNHLY, CDR2 FYNNEI. V lost 3 bases, J lost 5 bases, and 9 bases lay in between.

The chain couples TRBV19 to TRBJ2-3; 13 bases are shared with TRBD2. The CDR3 is made up of 15 amino acids. CDR1 is LNHDA, CDR2 SQIVND, per germline (reference sequence). After removal of 5 bases from V and 6 bases from J, the junction contained 5 bases not matched to a gene. The CDR3 DNA sequence: TGTGCCAGTAGTCGACTAGCGGGAGGAGTGGATACGCAGTATTTT. The encoded protein is CASSRLAGGVDTQYF. The variable domain in full, completed from reference TRBV19 and TRBJ2-3, reads DGGITQSPKYLFRKEGQNVTLSCEQNLNHDAMYWYRQDPGQGLRLIYYSQIVNDFQKGDIAEGYSVSREKKESFPLTVTSAQKNPTAFYLCASSRLAGGVDTQYFGPGTRLTVL.

V gene TRBV19 combines with J gene TRBJ2-3, with TRBD2 identical over 13 bases. CDR3 size: 17 residues. Germline V gene lookup returns CDR1 LNHDA and CDR2 SQIVND (reference sequence). Trimming took 4 bases from V and 0 from J; bases not matched to a gene: 4. CDR3 sequence (DNA): TGTGCCAGTAGTAGAGGGACTAGCGGGACTAGCACAGATACGCAGTATTTT. The encoded protein is CASSRGTSGTSTDTQYF.

The chain carries TRBV5-1 and TRBJ2-1; 11 bases align to TRBD2. CDR1 and CDR2 (germline): SGHRS, YFSETQ. V lost 5 bases and J lost 4; bases outside the gene matches: 5. CDR3 length equals 15 residues. The CDR3: CASRRTSGLYNEQFF. CDR3 coding DNA: TGCGCCAGCAGACGGACTAGCGGGCTATACAATGAGCAGTTCTTC.

The V gene is TRBV10-3, the J gene TRBJ1-2; no clear D gene. The CDR3 runs 13 residues. Germline V gene data show CDR1 as ENHRY and CDR2 as SYGVKD. Trimming shortened V by 2 bases and J by 3 bases, and 7 bases separated the two germline ends. The CDR3 nucleotides are TGTGCCATCAGTGAGGATCAGGACTATGGCTACACCTTC. This encodes CAISEDQDYGYTF.